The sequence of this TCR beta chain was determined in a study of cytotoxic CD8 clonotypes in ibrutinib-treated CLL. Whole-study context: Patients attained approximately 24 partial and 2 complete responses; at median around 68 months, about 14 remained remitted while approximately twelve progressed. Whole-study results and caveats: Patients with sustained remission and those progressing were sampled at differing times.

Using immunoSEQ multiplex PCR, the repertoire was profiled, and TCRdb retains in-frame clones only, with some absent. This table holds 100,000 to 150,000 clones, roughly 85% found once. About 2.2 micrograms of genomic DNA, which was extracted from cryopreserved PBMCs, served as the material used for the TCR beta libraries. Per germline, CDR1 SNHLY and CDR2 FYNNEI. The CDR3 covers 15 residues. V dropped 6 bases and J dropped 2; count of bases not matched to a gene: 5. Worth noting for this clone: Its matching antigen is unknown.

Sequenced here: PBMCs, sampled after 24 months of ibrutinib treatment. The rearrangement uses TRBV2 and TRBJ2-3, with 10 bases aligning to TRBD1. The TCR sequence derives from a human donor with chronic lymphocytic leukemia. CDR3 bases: TGTGCCAGCAGCCGGGACAGGGGATACACAGATACGCAGTATTTT. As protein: CASSRDRGYTDTQYF.